The sequence of this T cell receptor beta chain was determined in a study of shared clonotypes between healthy human individuals. Using immunoSEQ multiplex PCR, the repertoire was profiled, and TCRdb retains in-frame clones only, with some absent. This sample has around 2,000,000 clones; over 85% occur once, and the top ten carry 1% to 1.5%. Terminally differentiated effector memory CD45RA+ cells were excluded from the naive CD8 cells, which were CD45RO-negative and positively selected for CCR7. With 2 bases removed from V and 5 bases from J, the gap between germline ends came to 16 bases. The CDR3 loop spans 15 amino acids. Germline loops: CDR1 WSHSY, CDR2 SAAADI.

This receptor was taken from a man between 18 and 29 years old in good health. The chain combines TRBV10-2 with TRBJ2-7; D may be TRBD1 (6 bases). Source material: naive CD8+ T cells sorted from blood. The CDR3 protein is CASSEASGELDEQYF. The CDR3 DNA is TGCGCCAGCAGTGAGGCGTCAGGGGAATTGGACGAGCAGTACTTC.